The 16 T cell receptor beta chains given below trace back to one sample, sequenced in a study of blood T cell repertoires in COVID-19. The method was immunoSEQ multiplex PCR; TCRdb's version includes in-frame clones alone and lacks a portion of them. The sample contains under 150,000 clones, about nine tenths of which appear only once. The sequenced material came from peripheral blood. The receptor set was obtained from a human donor in a cohort sampled during active COVID-19.

The rearrangement joins TRBV11-2 to TRBJ2-2; TRBD2 is a possible D gene (6 bases). CDR1 and CDR2 from the germline V gene are SGHAT and FQNNGV. The CDR3 totals 14 residues. Trimming took 1 base from V and 7 from J, leaving 10 bases between them. CDR3 bases: TGTGCCAGCAGCTTAGGCGTGACTAGCGGGGAGCTGTTTTTT. Protein product: CASSLGVTSGELFF.

V and J are TRBV5-1 and TRBJ1-1; D possibly corresponds to TRBD1 (6 bases). This CDR3 region has 15 residues. Trimming pared 3 bases from V and 4 bases from J, leaving 16 bases between. The V gene's germline CDR1 is SGHRS and CDR2 YFSETQ. The CDR3 reads CASSSGTKAGTEAFF. The CDR3 DNA reads TGCGCCAGCAGCTCCGGGACAAAGGCCGGCACTGAAGCTTTCTTT.

The chain combines TRBV30 with TRBJ2-5; D perhaps matches TRBD2 (7 bases). Trimming removed 5 bases from V and 4 bases from J, with 14 bases in between. The CDR3 is made up of 13 amino acids. Looked up from germline, CDR1 is GTSNPN and CDR2 is SVGIG (reference sequence). CDR3 sequence (DNA): TGTGCCTGGGGGGGAGGGGGGTTAGAGACCCAGTACTTC. Translation: CAWGGGGLETQYF. Filled out from reference TRBV30 and TRBJ2-5, the complete variable domain reads SQTIHQWPATLVQPVGSPLSLECTVEGTSNPNLYWYRQAAGRGLQLLFYSVGIGQISSEVPQNLSASRPQDRQFILSSKKLLLSDSGFYLCAWGGGGLETQYFGPGTRLLVL.

The chain is built from TRBV16 and TRBJ2-1; perhaps TRBD2 as D (5 bases). CDR3 size: 13 residues. Germline assignment: CDR1 KGHSY and CDR2 FQNENV. Trimming shortened V by 1 base and J by 8 bases, and 9 bases separated the two germline ends. As DNA, the CDR3 is TGTGCCAGCAGCCAATACCTGGAGGATGAGCAGTTCTTC. This encodes CASSQYLEDEQFF.

The chain links TRBV27 to TRBJ1-4; TRBD1 matches 10 bases. With 9 bases clipped from V and 5 bases from J, the junction kept 15 bases outside the gene matches. In germline, CDR1 is MNHEY, CDR2 SMNVEV (reference sequence). This CDR3 is built from 17 residues. CDR3 nucleotide sequence: TGTGCCAGTGGTGACAGGGGGCTAGAGGGGGGAAATGAAAAACTGTTTTTT. This translates into CASGDRGLEGGNEKLFF. Supplemented by reference TRBV27 and TRBJ1-4, the full variable domain reads EAQVTQNPRYLITVTGKKLTVTCSQNMNHEYMSWYRQDPGLGLRQIYYSMNVEVTDKGDVPEGYKVSRKEKRNFPLILESPSPNQTSLYFCASGDRGLEGGNEKLFFGSGTQLSVL.

The chain is built from TRBV7-2 and TRBJ1-2, with 7 positions matching TRBD1. Germline CDR1 SGHTA, CDR2 FQGNSA. J gave up 4 bases and V 5 bases, and 7 bases lay outside the gene matches. The CDR3 totals 14 residues. The CDR3 sequence is CASSLKGASYGYTF. The CDR3 nucleotides are TGTGCCAGCAGCCTCAAGGGGGCTAGCTATGGCTACACCTTC. Supplemented by reference TRBV7-2 and TRBJ1-2, the full variable domain reads GAGVSQSPSNKVTEKGKDVELRCDPISGHTALYWYRQSLGQGLEFLIYFQGNSAPDKSGLPSDRFSAERTGGSVSTLTIQRTQQEDSAVYLCASSLKGASYGYTFGSGTRLTVV.

The rearrangement uses TRBV4-3 and TRBJ2-2; 7 bases are shared with TRBD2. The CDR3 covers 15 residues. CDR1 is LGHNA, CDR2 YSLEER, per germline. After removal of 1 base from V and 5 bases from J, the junction contained 4 bases not matched to a gene. The CDR3 sequence: CASSQVIAGTGELFF. CDR3 sequence (DNA): TGCGCCAGCAGCCAAGTGATAGCGGGTACCGGGGAGCTGTTTTTT.

The genes are TRBV10-3 and TRBJ1-1, with 7 positions matching TRBD1. This CDR3 region has 15 residues. V lost 4 bases and J lost 0; bases outside the gene matches: 5. CDR1 is ENHRY, CDR2 SYGVKD, per germline. This chain's CDR3 is CAISARTGVNTEAFF. The DNA for the CDR3 is TGTGCCATCAGTGCCCGCACAGGGGTGAACACTGAAGCTTTCTTT.

The rearrangement uses TRBV7-2 and TRBJ1-5; 7 bases are shared with TRBD1. The V and J ends lost 5 bases and 11 bases, in that order; junction bases with no gene match: 9. The germline V gene encodes CDR1 SGHTA and CDR2 FQGNSA. The CDR3 sequence is 13 residues long. The CDR3 nucleotides are TGTGCCAGCAGCGCAGGGACAGAGAGCACCCAGCATTTT. Its protein product is CASSAGTESTQHF. Filled out from reference TRBV7-2 and TRBJ1-5, the complete variable domain reads GAGVSQSPSNKVTEKGKDVELRCDPISGHTALYWYRQSLGQGLEFLIYFQGNSAPDKSGLPSDRFSAERTGGSVSTLTIQRTQQEDSAVYLCASSAGTESTQHFGDGTRLSIL.

CDR3 bases: TGCGCCAGCAGCTCCGGAACGGCGGGTGGCTACACCTTC. Its protein product is CASSSGTAGGYTF. The genes are TRBV5-1 and TRBJ1-2; D gene ambiguous. Per the germline V gene, CDR1 is SGHRS and CDR2 is YFSETQ. The CDR3 is 13 amino acids. V was cut by 3 bases and J by 7 bases, with 13 bases left in between.

The count of this clone is one. J is TRBJ2-7 and V is TRBV7-8, with unresolved D. Germline-derived CDR1 and CDR2 are SGHVS and FQNEAQ. The CDR3 covers 14 residues. V was trimmed by 4 bases and J by 4 bases, leaving 14 bases between them. The CDR3 loop reads CASSSHLDSYEQYF. The CDR3 DNA is TGTGCCAGCAGCTCTCACCTCGACTCATACGAGCAGTACTTC.

CDR3 DNA: TGTGCCAGCAGCCGCGGTCCGATTAGCTCCTACAATGAGCAGTTCTTC. Protein product: CASSRGPISSYNEQFF. The chain joins TRBV7-2 to TRBJ2-1, with no clear D. Germline assignment: CDR1 SGHTA and CDR2 FQGNSA. Trimming cost V 5 bases and J 0 bases, with 14 bases left between them. The CDR3 extends over 16 amino acids.

The chain is built from TRBV7-2 and TRBJ2-1; 12 bases map to TRBD2. CDR3 length: 13 amino acids. In germline, CDR1 is SGHTA, CDR2 FQGNSA. V was clipped by 4 bases and J by 15 bases; unmatched bases: 7. CDR3 coding DNA: TGTGCCAGCAGCTCGCTCACTAGCGGGGGGTTGTTCTTC. It specifies CASSSLTSGGLFF.

This chain links TRBV7-2 with TRBJ2-1, with D perhaps matching TRBD2 (5 bases). Deletions cut 5 bases from V and 7 bases from J, with 12 bases between. The CDR3 totals 13 residues. CDR1 is SGHTA, CDR2 FQGNSA, per germline. The CDR3 bases are TGTGCCAGCAGCCTGGGGAGAGAGAATGAGCAGTTCTTC. It is translated as CASSLGRENEQFF.

This chain connects TRBV15 to TRBJ1-2, with D perhaps matching TRBD1 (6 bases). In germline, CDR1 is LNHNV, CDR2 YYDKDF (reference sequence). V lost 0 bases to trimming and J lost 3 bases, with 8 bases between them. The length of the CDR3 is 14 residues. The CDR3 spells CATSRDRTDYGYTF. The CDR3 bases are TGTGCCACCAGCAGAGACCGGACAGACTATGGCTACACCTTC.

The chain's CDR3 is CASSNRDRGYEQYF. The CDR3 nucleotides read TGTGCCAGCAGCAACCGGGACAGGGGCTACGAGCAGTACTTC. The chain joins TRBV7-6 to TRBJ2-7; the match to TRBD1 covers 10 bases. CDR1 and CDR2 from the germline V gene are SGHVS and FNYEAQ. V was pared by 5 bases and J by 3 bases, with 4 bases of the junction left unmatched. The CDR3 loop spans 14 amino acids. The whole variable domain, filled in from reference TRBV7-6 and TRBJ2-7, reads GAGVSQSPRYKVTKRGQDVALRCDPISGHVSLYWYRQALGQGPEFLTYFNYEAQQDKSGLPNDRFSAERPEGSISTLTIQRTEQRDSAMYRCASSNRDRGYEQYFGPGTRLTVT.